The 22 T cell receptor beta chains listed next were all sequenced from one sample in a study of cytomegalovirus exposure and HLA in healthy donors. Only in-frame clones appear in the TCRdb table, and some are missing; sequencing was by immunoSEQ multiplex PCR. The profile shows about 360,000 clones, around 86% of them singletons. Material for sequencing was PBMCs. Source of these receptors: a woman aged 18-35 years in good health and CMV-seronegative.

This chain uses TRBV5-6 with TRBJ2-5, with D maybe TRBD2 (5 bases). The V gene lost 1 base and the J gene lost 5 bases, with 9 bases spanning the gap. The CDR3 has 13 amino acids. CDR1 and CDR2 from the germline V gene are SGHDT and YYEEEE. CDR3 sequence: CASSLRSGETQYF. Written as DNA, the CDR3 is TGTGCCAGCAGCTTGAGGTCGGGGGAGACCCAGTACTTC. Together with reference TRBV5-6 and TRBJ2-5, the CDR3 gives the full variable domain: DAGVTQSPTHLIKTRGQQVTLRCSPKSGHDTVSWYQQALGQGPQFIFQYYEEEERQRGNFPDRFSGHQFPNYSSELNVNALLLGDSALYLCASSLRSGETQYFGPGTRLLVL.

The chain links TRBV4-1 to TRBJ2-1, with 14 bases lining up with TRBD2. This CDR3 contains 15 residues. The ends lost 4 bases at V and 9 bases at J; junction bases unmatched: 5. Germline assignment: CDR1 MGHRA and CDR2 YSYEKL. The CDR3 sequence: CASSLTSGRVGEQFF. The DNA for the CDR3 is TGCGCCAGCAGCCTGACTAGCGGGAGGGTCGGTGAGCAGTTCTTC.

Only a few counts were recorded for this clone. CDR3 in DNA: TGCGCCAGCAGCCAAAGAGCGGCGACTAGCACAGATACGCAGTATTTT. Protein product: CASSQRAATSTDTQYF. The chain carries TRBV4-1 and TRBJ2-3; TRBD2 is a possible D gene (5 bases). Per germline, CDR1 MGHRA and CDR2 YSYEKL. The CDR3 runs 16 residues. V lost 2 bases and J 0 bases, leaving 12 bases between the germline ends.

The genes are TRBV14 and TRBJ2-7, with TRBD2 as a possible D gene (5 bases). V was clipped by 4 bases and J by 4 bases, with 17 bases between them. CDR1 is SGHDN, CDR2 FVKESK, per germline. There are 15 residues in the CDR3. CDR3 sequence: CASSPTSGLGYEQYF. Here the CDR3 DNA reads TGTGCCAGCAGCCCCACGAGCGGTCTCGGGTACGAGCAGTACTTC.

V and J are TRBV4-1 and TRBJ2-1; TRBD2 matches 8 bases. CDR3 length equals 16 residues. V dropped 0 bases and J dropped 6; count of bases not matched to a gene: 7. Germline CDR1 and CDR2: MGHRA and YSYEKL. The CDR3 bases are TGCGCCAGCAGCCAAGAGTGGGGACTAGTCCTCAATGAGCAGTTCTTC. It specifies CASSQEWGLVLNEQFF.

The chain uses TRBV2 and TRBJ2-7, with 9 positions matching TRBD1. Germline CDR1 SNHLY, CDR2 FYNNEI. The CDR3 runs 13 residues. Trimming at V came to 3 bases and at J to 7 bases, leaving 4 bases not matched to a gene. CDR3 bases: TGTGCCAGCAGTGATGGGACAGGGAGGGAGCAGTACTTC. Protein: CASSDGTGREQYF.

DNA for the CDR3: TGTGCCAGCGTATCGGGAGTAGCCGAGCAGTACTTC. Protein: CASVSGVAEQYF. The chain links TRBV2 to TRBJ2-7; possible D gene TRBD2, 6 bases. The CDR3 runs to 12 residues. The germline V gene encodes CDR1 SNHLY and CDR2 FYNNEI. The V end was cut by 8 bases, the J end by 6 bases, with 14 bases between.

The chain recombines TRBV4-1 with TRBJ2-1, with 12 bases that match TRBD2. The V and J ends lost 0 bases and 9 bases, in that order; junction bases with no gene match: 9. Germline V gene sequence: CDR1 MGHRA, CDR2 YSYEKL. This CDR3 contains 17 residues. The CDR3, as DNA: TGCGCCAGCAGCCAAGAGCGACTAGCGGGGGCCTGGGGTGAGCAGTTCTTC. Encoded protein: CASSQERLAGAWGEQFF.

The CDR3, as DNA: TGTGCCAGCAAACGGAACGGGGGGGTAAATGAGCAGTTCTTC. Translated, it gives CASKRNGGVNEQFF. The chain recombines TRBV6-5 with TRBJ2-1, with 8 bases identical to TRBD2. V lost 7 bases to trimming and J lost 7 bases; unmatched junction nucleotides: 9. CDR1 is MNHEY, CDR2 SVGAGI, per germline. The CDR3 extends over 14 amino acids.

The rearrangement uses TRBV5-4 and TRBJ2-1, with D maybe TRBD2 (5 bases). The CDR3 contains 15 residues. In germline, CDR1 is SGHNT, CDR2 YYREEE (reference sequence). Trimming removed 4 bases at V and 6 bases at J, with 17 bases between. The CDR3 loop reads CASSPAGGSANEQFF. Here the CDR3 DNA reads TGTGCCAGCAGCCCCGCGGGCGGGTCGGCCAATGAGCAGTTCTTC.

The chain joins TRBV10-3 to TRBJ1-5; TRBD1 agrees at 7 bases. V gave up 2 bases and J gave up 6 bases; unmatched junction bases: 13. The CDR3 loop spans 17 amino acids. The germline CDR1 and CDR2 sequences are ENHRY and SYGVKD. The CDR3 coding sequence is TGTGCCATCAGTGAGACGATCCAACAGGGGTCCGGTCAGCCCCAGCATTTT. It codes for CAISETIQQGSGQPQHF.

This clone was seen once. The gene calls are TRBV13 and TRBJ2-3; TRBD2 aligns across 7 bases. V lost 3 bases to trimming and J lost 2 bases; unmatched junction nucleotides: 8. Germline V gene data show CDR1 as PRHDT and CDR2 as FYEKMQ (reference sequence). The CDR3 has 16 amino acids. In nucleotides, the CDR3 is TGTGCCAGCAGCTTTTCCAGCGGGGCCTCCACAGATACGCAGTATTTT. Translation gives CASSFSSGASTDTQYF.

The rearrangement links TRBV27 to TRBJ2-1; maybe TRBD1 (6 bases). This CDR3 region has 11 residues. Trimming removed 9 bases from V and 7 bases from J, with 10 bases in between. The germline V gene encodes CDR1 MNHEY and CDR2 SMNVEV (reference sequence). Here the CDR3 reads CARGGRNEQFF. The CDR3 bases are TGTGCCAGAGGGGGTCGTAATGAGCAGTTCTTC.

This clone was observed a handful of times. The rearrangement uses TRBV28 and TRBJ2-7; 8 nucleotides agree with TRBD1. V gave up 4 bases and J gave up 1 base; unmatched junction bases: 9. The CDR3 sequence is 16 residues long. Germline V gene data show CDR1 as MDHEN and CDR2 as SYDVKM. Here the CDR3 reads CASSSPSTGVSYEQYF. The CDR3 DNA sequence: TGTGCCAGCAGTTCGCCCTCGACAGGGGTGTCCTACGAGCAGTACTTC.

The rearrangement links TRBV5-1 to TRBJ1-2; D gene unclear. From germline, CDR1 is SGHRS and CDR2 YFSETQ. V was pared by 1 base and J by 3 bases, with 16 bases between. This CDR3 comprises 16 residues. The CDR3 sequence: CASSLSSTGPDYGYTF. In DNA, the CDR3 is TGCGCCAGCAGCTTGTCTAGTACGGGTCCGGACTATGGCTACACCTTC.

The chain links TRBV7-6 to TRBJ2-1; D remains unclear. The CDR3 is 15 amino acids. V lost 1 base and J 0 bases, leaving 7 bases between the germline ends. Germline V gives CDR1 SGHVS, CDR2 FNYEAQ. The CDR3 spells CASSLDISSYNEQFF. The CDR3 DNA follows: TGTGCCAGCAGCTTAGATATTAGCTCCTACAATGAGCAGTTCTTC.

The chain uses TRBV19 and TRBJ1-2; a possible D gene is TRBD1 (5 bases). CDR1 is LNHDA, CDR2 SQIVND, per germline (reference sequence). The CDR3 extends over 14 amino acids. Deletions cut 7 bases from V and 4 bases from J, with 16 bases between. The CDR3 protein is CASTREGRLYGYTF. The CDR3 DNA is TGTGCCAGTACGAGGGAGGGACGGCTCTATGGCTACACCTTC.

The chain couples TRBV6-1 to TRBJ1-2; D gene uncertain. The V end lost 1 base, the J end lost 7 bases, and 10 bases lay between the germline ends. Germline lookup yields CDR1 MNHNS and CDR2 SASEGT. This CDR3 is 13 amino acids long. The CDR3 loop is CASSEGRTLGYTF. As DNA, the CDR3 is TGTGCCAGCAGTGAAGGGAGAACTCTTGGCTACACCTTC.

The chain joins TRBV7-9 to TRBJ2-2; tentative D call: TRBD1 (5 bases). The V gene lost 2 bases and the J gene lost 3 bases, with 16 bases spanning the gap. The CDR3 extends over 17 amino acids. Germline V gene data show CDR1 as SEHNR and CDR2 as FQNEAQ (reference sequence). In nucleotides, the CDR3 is TGTGCCAGCAGCTTAAGGTGGGGCGGCAGGCACACCGGGGAGCTGTTTTTT. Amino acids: CASSLRWGGRHTGELFF.

The CDR3 coding sequence is TGCGCCAGCAGCCTCGGGACAAGTAATGAAAAACTGTTTTTT. It is translated as CASSLGTSNEKLFF. The J gene is TRBJ1-4, the V gene TRBV5-1, with D possibly TRBD1 on 6 matching bases. CDR1 and CDR2 from the germline V gene are SGHRS and YFSETQ. The V end lost 4 bases, the J end lost 4 bases, and 11 bases lay between the germline ends. CDR3 length equals 14 residues.

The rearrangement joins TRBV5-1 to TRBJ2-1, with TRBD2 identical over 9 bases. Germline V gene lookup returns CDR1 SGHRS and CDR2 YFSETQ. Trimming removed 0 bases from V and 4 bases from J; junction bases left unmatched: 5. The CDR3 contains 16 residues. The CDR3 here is CASSLEPSGIYNEQFF. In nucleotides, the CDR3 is TGCGCCAGCAGCTTGGAACCTAGCGGGATTTACAATGAGCAGTTCTTC.

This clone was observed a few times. CDR3 in amino acids: CASSQRDEQYF. The DNA of the CDR3 is TGTGCCAGCAGCCAGAGGGACGAGCAGTACTTC. The chain is built from TRBV7-8 and TRBJ2-7, with D possibly matching TRBD2 (5 bases). Germline-derived CDR1 and CDR2 are SGHVS and FQNEAQ. V was shortened by 5 bases and J by 5 bases, with 7 bases between the two germline ends. The CDR3 is made up of 11 amino acids.